A single sample is the source of the 10 T cell receptor beta chains below, sequenced in a study of human T cells and chemical hapten exposure. TCRdb used MiXCR to reprocess the RACE reads, holding one entry per CDR3 protein. The sample holds 99,000 or so distinct CDR3 sequences, 10% to 14% seen once. Time point given: pre-sensitization, week 0. Regarding treatment: therapeutic diphenylcyclopropenone sensitization with weekly scalp DPC. The sequencing here drew on whole blood, taken in connection with sensitization to the hapten diphenylcyclopropenone (DPC). The receptors shown here come from a woman in her sixties or seventies with alopecia areata. Some clones in this sample may be carry-over from other donors' samples.

In this sample, this clonotype turned up a few times. The rearrangement links TRBV20-1 to TRBJ2-1, with D possibly being TRBD1 or TRBD2 (5 bases each). The germline V gene encodes CDR1 DFQATT and CDR2 SNEGSKA (reference sequence). Deletions cut 2 bases from V and 5 bases from J, with 16 bases between. The CDR3 is 15 amino acids. CDR3 protein: CSARQGRADNNEQFF. The CDR3 DNA is TGCAGTGCTAGACAGGGACGGGCCGATAACAATGAGCAGTTCTTC.

This clonotype was picked up a small number of times. CDR3 protein: CASSIRDWADNQPQHF. For the CDR3, the DNA is TGTGCCAGCAGCATCCGGGACTGGGCTGACAATCAGCCCCAGCATTTT. The chain couples TRBV21-1 to TRBJ1-5. TRBV21-1 is a listed pseudogene. The CDR3 loop spans 16 amino acids.

This clonotype was seen many times. The rearrangement links TRBV7-9 to TRBJ2-1; no reliable D call. The CDR3 has 10 amino acids. Germline assignment: CDR1 SEHNR and CDR2 FQNEAQ (reference sequence). V gave up 4 bases and J gave up 6 bases, with 1 base separating them. This CDR3 reads CASSSNEQFF. CDR3 bases: TGTGCCAGCAGCTCCAATGAGCAGTTCTTC.

The CDR3 spells CAISQENEQFF. The DNA for the CDR3 is TGTGCCATCTCCCAGGAGAATGAGCAGTTCTTC. V gene TRBV10-3 combines with J gene TRBJ2-1, with D unresolved. CDR3 length: 11 residues. The germline V gene encodes CDR1 ENHRY and CDR2 SYGVKD. V was shortened by 8 bases and J by 7 bases, with 9 bases between the two germline ends.

This clonotype was counted a few times. The chain combines TRBV10-3 with TRBJ1-3; D perhaps matches TRBD1 (5 bases). This CDR3 spans 16 amino acids. Germline lookup yields CDR1 ENHRY and CDR2 SYGVKD. Trimming pared 0 bases from V and 9 bases from J, leaving 18 bases between. Here the CDR3 reads CAISESAGPPRSTIYF. The CDR3 region has the DNA TGTGCCATCAGTGAGTCTGCGGGGCCGCCTAGGAGCACCATATATTTT.

The sample holds many counts of this clonotype. This chain uses TRBV12-3 or TRBV12-4 with TRBJ2-2; TRBD2 aligns across 8 bases. The CDR3 extends over 17 amino acids. Trimming cost V 3 bases and J 0 bases; bases outside gene matches: 6. CDR3 nucleotide sequence: TGTGCCAGCAGTTTCCGGGGGGGGCCTCCGAACACCGGGGAGCTGTTTTTT. Its translation: CASSFRGGPPNTGELFF.

This clonotype has a handful of counts. The chain carries TRBV10-3 and TRBJ1-2; D gene unclear. Germline V gene sequence: CDR1 ENHRY, CDR2 SYGVKD. This CDR3 spans 12 amino acids. The V and J ends lost 4 bases and 8 bases respectively, with 11 bases between them. DNA of the CDR3: TGTGCCATCAGTGGATCCCCTAGGGGCTACACCTTC. This encodes CAISGSPRGYTF.

In its sample, this clonotype was seen many times. The genes are TRBV25-1 and TRBJ2-2; D remains unclear. The CDR3 spans 13 residues. The V gene lost 7 bases and the J gene lost 1 base, with 7 bases spanning the gap. Germline CDR1 reads MGHDK; CDR2 reads SYGVNS. The CDR3 is CASTLGNTGELFF. The CDR3 DNA reads TGTGCCAGCACCCTTGGGAACACCGGGGAGCTGTTTTTT.

The CDR3 protein is CASSIGQTSTDTQYF. The CDR3 DNA follows: TGTGCCAGTAGTATAGGACAGACTAGCACAGATACGCAGTATTTT. V usage is TRBV19 and J usage is TRBJ2-3, with D perhaps TRBD1 (5 bases). V was shortened by 1 base and J by 0 bases, with 8 bases between the two germline ends. The CDR3 consists of 15 residues. Germline lookup yields CDR1 LNHDA and CDR2 SQIVND (reference sequence).

This clonotype was recorded many times. The chain carries TRBV7-9 and TRBJ2-5; D possibly corresponds to TRBD2 (5 bases). CDR3 length: 14 residues. The V and J ends lost 3 bases and 0 bases respectively, with 8 bases between them. Germline CDR1 and CDR2: SEHNR and FQNEAQ (reference sequence). The CDR3 coding sequence is TGTGCCAGCAGCTTGGACTGGAACCAAGAGACCCAGTACTTC. Its translation is CASSLDWNQETQYF.